The table lists the clone carrying this T cell receptor beta chain with a few counts. As yet, its antigen is unknown. The germline gives CDR1 SEHNR, CDR2 FQNEAQ (reference sequence). The CDR3 covers 15 residues. V shed 3 bases and J 3 bases; nucleotides not matched to a gene: 4. The data were obtained in a study of post-analysis software for immune sequencing data. Whole-study context: The cohort encompassed relapsing-remitting, secondary progressive and progressive-relapsing multiple sclerosis disease courses. The study's findings and limits: TRBV5-6, TRBV5-1 and TRBV20-1 belonged to a set of about five TRBV segments that were more frequent in patients than controls.

Prepared TCR beta cDNA libraries contained unique molecular identifiers. TCRdb reprocessed the PCR reads via MiXCR and lists one record per CDR3 protein. The sample lists around 150,000 distinct CDR3 sequences; 35% to 40% were seen once. The TCR comes from a girl under 18 with multiple sclerosis. The chain carries TRBV7-9 and TRBJ2-5; the match to TRBD2 covers 10 bases. The sample consisted of blood, taken after autologous hematopoietic stem cell transplantation. The CDR3 DNA sequence: TGTGCCAGCAGCTTCCCTACTAGCGGGGAAGAGACCCAGTACTTC. Translation gives CASSFPTSGEETQYF.